This T cell receptor beta chain was obtained from a study of monozygotic twins with inflammatory bowel disease. Making cDNA involved eight separate reactions per sample. Nested PCRs of roughly 15 and 9 cycles, two in total, were run on TCRalpha and TCRbeta cDNA. TCRdb reprocessed the 5' RACE reads and reports one entry per CDR3 protein, with no DNA. The listing records just over 300,000 distinct CDR3 sequences. CDR3 length equals 15 residues. Germline V gives CDR1 SGHTA, CDR2 FQGNSA. A word on this clonotype: The target antigen is unknown.

General observations from the study: Patient repertoires may carry noise from differing immunosuppressive treatments.

This sequence was found in a human donor with ulcerative colitis or Crohn's disease, or a healthy co-twin of an affected twin (not recorded which). The rearrangement uses TRBV7-2 and TRBJ2-2; TCRdb proposes TRBD1, but this gene call is untestable without DNA. Sequenced material: blood. CDR3 sequence reads: CASRLGQGLTGELFF.